Listed below are T cell receptor beta chains from one sample, sequenced in a study of molecular identifiers for immune sequencing clone quantification. TCRdb re-analysed the PCR reads in MiXCR, keeping a single row per CDR3 protein. The data hold a few hundred thousand distinct CDR3 sequences, with about a quarter observed a single time. Sequences were obtained from naive CD8+ T cells from blood, with Jurkat cell RNA spiked in. These receptors were taken from a human donor in good health. Some libraries in this study had Jurkat cell RNA spiked in. CDR3s include the opening cysteine and the closing phenylalanine or tryptophan. The D gene is left open where the match is weak. Size values are once, few and many counts, or a class for expanded clones, and some rows have none.

size	V	D	J	DNA	CDR3
few	TRBV28	.	TRBJ2-7	TGTGCCAGCGGTCTTACGACTAGGGGATTCTACGAGCAGTACTTC	CASGLTTRGFYEQYF
.	TRBV30	TRBD2	TRBJ2-5	TGTGCCTGGAGTGCTTTCCTAGCGGGGGGCCCTGAGCAAGAGACCCAGTACTTC	CAWSAFLAGGPEQETQYF
few	TRBV4-2	TRBD2	TRBJ2-4	TGTGCCAGCAGCCTAAGTGTGACTAGCGGGAGTCACATTCAGTACTTC	CASSLSVTSGSHIQYF
.	TRBV7-6	TRBD1	TRBJ2-3	TGTGCCAGCAGCACGGGGACAGACCCCACAGATACGCAGTATTTT	CASSTGTDPTDTQYF
.	TRBV27	.	TRBJ2-1	TGTGCCAGCAGTTACCTGACGGAGAACAATGGGCAGTTCTTC	CASSYLTENNGQFF
.	TRBV29-1	.	TRBJ2-2	TGCAGCGTTTTGGGGGTCACCGGGGAGCTGTTTTTT	CSVLGVTGELFF
.	TRBV11-3	.	TRBJ1-5	TGTGCCAGCAGCTTAGGCAGGGGCTGGTTTCAGCCCCAGCATTTT	CASSLGRGWFQPQHF
few	TRBV10-3	.	TRBJ2-7	TGTGCCATCCGGGACGCAAGCGACGAGCAGTACTTC	CAIRDASDEQYF
many	TRBV30	.	TRBJ2-2	TGTGCCTGGAGTTGGACGGTCACCGGGGAGCTGTTTTTT	CAWSWTVTGELFF
few	TRBV11-2	.	TRBJ2-2	TGTGCCAGCAGAGTTCCGAACACCGGGGAGCTGTTTTTT	CASRVPNTGELFF
many	TRBV12-3/TRBV12-4	TRBD1	TRBJ2-3	TGTGCCAGCAAAACAGGGGGCAGAGATACGCAGTATTTT	CASKTGGRDTQYF
.	TRBV3-1	.	TRBJ1-3	TGTGCCAGCAGCCAAGATTCAGGGACGGGAAACACCATATATTTT	CASSQDSGTGNTIYF
.	TRBV19	.	TRBJ2-7	TGTGCCAGTAGTATCTCCCGGGGGCCGTCCTACGAGCAGTACTTC	CASSISRGPSYEQYF
many	TRBV5-4	.	TRBJ1-2	TGTGCCAGCAGCCCCGGCGGAATCTATGGCTACACCTTC	CASSPGGIYGYTF
once	TRBV21-1	.	TRBJ2-3	TGTGCCAGCAGCAGGACTAGCGGGGGGCTTGACACAGATACGCAGTATTTT	CASSRTSGGLDTDTQYF
.	TRBV18	.	TRBJ1-1	TGTGCCAGCTCACGATTGGTGGAGGTAGGCACTGAAGCTTTCTTT	CASSRLVEVGTEAFF
few	TRBV4-3	.	TRBJ2-7	TGCGCCAGCAGCCCGCGACTAGAGCACTACGAGCAGTACTTC	CASSPRLEHYEQYF
.	TRBV25-1	.	TRBJ2-3	TGTGCCAGCAGTGACCGGGACGGGCCTAGCACAGATACGCGGTATTTT	CASSDRDGPSTDTRYF
many	TRBV15	.	TRBJ1-5	TGTGCCACCAGCAGATCGGGGGAGGTCAGGGGACAGCCCCAGCATTTT	CATSRSGEVRGQPQHF
few	TRBV28	TRBD1	TRBJ1-5	TGTGCCAGCAGATTATACAGGGGGCCCTCCAGTCAGCCCCAGCATTTT	CASRLYRGPSSQPQHF
many	TRBV5-5	TRBD1	TRBJ1-1	TGTGCAGCTCGGGAGGGGGCCGGGATGAACACTGAAGCTTTCTTT	CAAREGAGMNTEAFF
.	TRBV29-1	TRBD2	TRBJ2-7	TGCAGCGTTGTGGTAGCGGGAGGGCCCCACGAGCAGTACTTC	CSVVVAGGPHEQYF
.	TRBV7-9	.	TRBJ2-2	TGTGCCAGCAGACGAGGACTGACGAACACCGGGGAGCTGTTTTTT	CASRRGLTNTGELFF
.	TRBV27	.	TRBJ1-1	TGTGCCAGCAGTTCCTCCCGGCGTGGACTGCGGAACACTGAAGCTTTCTTT	CASSSSRRGLRNTEAFF
many	TRBV7-9	.	TRBJ2-5	TGTGCCAGCAGCCCGCGGGACAGCCAAGAGACCCAGTACTTC	CASSPRDSQETQYF
.	TRBV4-2	TRBD2	TRBJ2-3	TGTGCCAGCAGCCACCTAGCGGGGGCCTCTAGCACAGATACGCAGTATTTT	CASSHLAGASSTDTQYF
few	TRBV29-1	TRBD1	TRBJ2-1	TGCAGCGTTGAAGATATGGGACAGGAGTACAATGAGCAGTTCTTC	CSVEDMGQEYNEQFF
few	TRBV15	.	TRBJ2-1	TGTGCCACCAGCATTCGACAGGTATACAATGAGCAGTTCTTC	CATSIRQVYNEQFF
.	TRBV4-1	TRBD1	TRBJ2-7	TGCGCCAGCAGCCTGGGACAGGGGTCTGTCGAGCAGTACTTC	CASSLGQGSVEQYF
few	TRBV20-1	.	TRBJ2-7	TGCAGTGCTAGAGATTCAGACAGCACCTACGAGCAGTACTTC	CSARDSDSTYEQYF
.	TRBV20-1	.	TRBJ2-1	TGCAGTGCTAGGGGGGTAGAAACAGCCTACTATGAGCAGTTCTTC	CSARGVETAYYEQFF
many	TRBV6-2/TRBV6-3	.	TRBJ1-5	TGTGCCAGCACCTACGGGTTCAATCAGCCCCAGCATTTT	CASTYGFNQPQHF
.	TRBV15	TRBD2	TRBJ2-3	TGTGCCACCAGCATGGAGACTAGCGGGTACACAGATACGCAGTATTTT	CATSMETSGYTDTQYF
.	TRBV3-1	.	TRBJ1-1	TGTGCCAGCAGCTCCCGGGACACGGCTCCTGAGGCTTTCTTT	CASSSRDTAPEAFF
many	TRBV14	.	TRBJ2-1	TGTGCCAGCAGCCGAGGGATTTATGGTGAGCAGTTCTTC	CASSRGIYGEQFF
many	TRBV24-1	.	TRBJ2-2	TGTGCCACCAGTGATGCAGGGTCCGGCGGGGAGCTGTTTTTT	CATSDAGSGGELFF
.	TRBV7-8	TRBD2	TRBJ2-3	TGTGCCAGCGGCAAAACTAGCGGGGCCGACACAGATACGCAGTATTTT	CASGKTSGADTDTQYF
few	TRBV20-1	.	TRBJ2-2	TGCAGTGCTAGAGCTCGTACCGCGAACACCGGGGAGCTGTTTTTT	CSARARTANTGELFF
few	TRBV9	.	TRBJ2-3	TGTGCCAGCAGCGATCCGGGCGGAGGGCGGTCAGATACGCAGTATTTT	CASSDPGGGRSDTQYF
.	TRBV7-2	.	TRBJ1-5	TGTGCCGGCAGCTTTGGACAGAATCAGCCCCAGCATTTT	CAGSFGQNQPQHF
many	TRBV19	TRBD1	TRBJ1-4	TGTGCCAGTACTGACCCCGGACAGGGAAGTGAAAAACTGTTTTTT	CASTDPGQGSEKLFF
many	TRBV7-8	TRBD2	TRBJ2-5	TGTGCCAGCAGCTTAACACCCGTAAGCGGGGGTACCCAAGAGACCCAGTACTTC	CASSLTPVSGGTQETQYF